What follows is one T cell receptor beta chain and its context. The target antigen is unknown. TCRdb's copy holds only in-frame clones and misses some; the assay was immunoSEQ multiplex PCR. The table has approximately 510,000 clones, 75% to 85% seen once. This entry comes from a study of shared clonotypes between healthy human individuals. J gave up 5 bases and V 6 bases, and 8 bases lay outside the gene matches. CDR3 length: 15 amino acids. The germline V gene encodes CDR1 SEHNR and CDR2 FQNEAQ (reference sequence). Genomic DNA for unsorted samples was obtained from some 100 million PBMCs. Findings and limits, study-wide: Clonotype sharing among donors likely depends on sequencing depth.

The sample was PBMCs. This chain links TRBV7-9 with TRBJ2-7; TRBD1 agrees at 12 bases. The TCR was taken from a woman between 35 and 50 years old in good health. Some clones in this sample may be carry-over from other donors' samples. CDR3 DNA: TGTGCCAGCAGTCGTACCGGGACAGGGGGCCACGAGCAGTACTTC. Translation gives CASSRTGTGGHEQYF.